This T cell receptor (beta chain) was captured by sequencing in a study of monozygotic twins with inflammatory bowel disease. A remark on this clonotype: Its matching antigen is unknown.

The authors isolated total RNA from whole blood without sorting T cells. TCRalpha and TCRbeta cDNA underwent two nested PCRs of roughly 16 and 10 cycles. TCRdb reprocessed the 5' RACE reads, with one entry per CDR3 protein and no DNA. This repertoire includes roughly 90,000 distinct CDR3 sequences. Study findings and constraints: IBD patients carried less diverse TCRbeta repertoires (inverse Simpson) than healthy co-twins. Among IBD patients, fewer clonotypes were shared with others than among healthy twins, especially with disease activity.

This CDR3 spans 14 amino acids. CDR1 and CDR2 from the germline V gene are SQVTM and ANQGSEA. Source material: blood. This TCR derives from a human donor with ulcerative colitis or Crohn's disease, or a healthy co-twin of an affected twin (not recorded which). The chain links TRBV29-1 to TRBJ1-2; TCRdb calls TRBD1, which cannot be checked without DNA. CDR3 residues: CSVEKGEVTGGYTF.